The 31 T cell receptor beta chains below come from one sample, sequenced in a study of regulatory T cells in long-lasting Graves disease. CDR3 regions were amplified by Arm-PCR using iRepertoire HTBI primers to build TCR beta libraries. TCRdb recomputed calls from the multiplex PCR reads with MiXCR, one row per CDR3 protein. The repertoire includes under 500,000 distinct CDR3 sequences, around 20% of them detected once, and approximately 7.8% sits in the top ten. The time point here: persistent/refractory GD, antithyroid drugs over 5 years with positive TRAb. RNA from PBMCs was the source of the TCR library. The sequenced sample was peripheral blood mononuclear cells (PBMCs), obtained when the disease was refractory, from a patient treated with antithyroid drugs. The receptors here all came from a female donor with Graves disease.

In this sample, this clonotype turned up a few times. The chain joins TRBV28 to TRBJ2-2, with 8 bases identical to TRBD2. With V trimmed by 2 bases and J by 1 base, 3 bases remained unmatched. In germline, CDR1 is MDHEN, CDR2 SYDVKM. This CDR3 has 16 residues. This CDR3 is CASSLASGRNTGELFF. The CDR3 DNA is TGTGCCAGCAGTTTAGCTAGCGGGCGGAACACCGGGGAGCTGTTTTTT. The whole variable domain, filled in from reference TRBV28 and TRBJ2-2, reads DVKVTQSSRYLVKRTGEKVFLECVQDMDHENMFWYRQDPGLGLRLIYFSYDVKMKEKGDIPEGYSVSREKKERFSLILESASTNQTSMYLCASSLASGRNTGELFFGEGSRLTVL.

This clonotype was seen more than once but under ten times. J is TRBJ2-5 and V is TRBV19, with D perhaps assigned TRBD1 or TRBD2 (5 bases each). The CDR3 runs to 15 residues. V lost 5 bases and J lost 1, with 14 bases in between. Looked up from germline, CDR1 is LNHDA and CDR2 is SQIVND (reference sequence). The CDR3 DNA sequence: TGTGCCAGTAGTCCGGCTGGGACCCCCCAAGAGACCCAGTACTTC. Encoded protein: CASSPAGTPQETQYF.

This clonotype appeared a few times. The chain links TRBV10-3 to TRBJ1-4; a possible D gene is TRBD1 (6 bases). CDR1 and CDR2 (germline): ENHRY, SYGVKD. Between the trimmed V and J ends, which lost 0 bases and 1 base, there was a span of 9 bases. The length of the CDR3 is 16 residues. The CDR3 is CAISESRGGTNEKLFF. Written as DNA, the CDR3 is TGTGCCATCAGTGAGTCGAGAGGGGGAACTAATGAAAAACTGTTTTTT.

In its sample, this clonotype was seen a few times. V is TRBV19 and J is TRBJ2-5, with 14 positions matching TRBD2. The germline V gene encodes CDR1 LNHDA and CDR2 SQIVND (reference sequence). The CDR3 spans 16 residues. Trimming took 4 bases from V and 4 from J; bases not matched to a gene: 5. The CDR3 nucleotides are TGTGCCAGTAGTACGGGACTAGCGGGAGTACGAGAGACCCAGTACTTC. It codes for CASSTGLAGVRETQYF.

This clonotype was counted a few times. The gene calls are TRBV6-5 and TRBJ1-1, with D tentatively TRBD1 (5 bases). This CDR3 region has 15 residues. The germline V gene encodes CDR1 MNHEY and CDR2 SVGAGI. The V end lost 2 bases, the J end lost 9 bases, and 19 bases lay between the germline ends. The CDR3 region is CASSYQASGLPKAFF. The CDR3 DNA is TGTGCCAGCAGTTACCAGGCCTCGGGACTGCCGAAAGCTTTCTTT.

This clonotype was counted many times. The chain combines TRBV27 with TRBJ1-1; 7 bases map to TRBD1. After removal of 8 bases from V and 5 bases from J, the junction contained 11 bases not matched to a gene. Germline CDR1 is MNHEY and CDR2 is SMNVEV (reference sequence). The CDR3 is 14 amino acids. In DNA, the CDR3 is TGTGCCAGCCTCTTTAACGACAGGGCAACTGAAGCTTTCTTT. It specifies CASLFNDRATEAFF.

A few counts support this clonotype. The chain couples TRBV6-1 to TRBJ1-5; unclear D gene. The V and J ends lost 5 bases and 3 bases respectively, with 17 bases between them. Germline V CDR1 and CDR2: MNHNS, SASEGT. The CDR3 covers 16 residues. The CDR3 spells CASSPLGQTLNQPQHF. The CDR3 bases are TGTGCCAGCAGTCCTTTAGGGCAGACGCTCAATCAGCCCCAGCATTTT.

This clonotype was picked up many times. This sequence joins TRBV12-3 or TRBV12-4 and TRBJ1-1; D gene ambiguous. The CDR3 contains 13 residues. CDR3 bases: TGTGTCGGAAAGGACGGAACTGGTACTGAAGCTTTCTTT. Amino acid sequence: CVGKDGTGTEAFF.

V and J are TRBV19 and TRBJ2-7; TRBD1 matches 9 bases. The V and J ends lost 6 bases and 5 bases, in that order; junction bases with no gene match: 11. This CDR3 region has 15 residues. CDR1 and CDR2 from the germline V gene are LNHDA and SQIVND (reference sequence). The CDR3 sequence is CASSLRDRVADEQYF. The CDR3 DNA reads as TGTGCCAGTAGCCTCCGGGACAGGGTAGCGGACGAGCAGTACTTC.

This clonotype was counted ten times or more. The V and J genes are TRBV24-1 and TRBJ1-5; D call uncertain. V shed 12 bases and J shed 4 bases, with 15 bases lying between them. The CDR3 has 13 residues. CDR1 and CDR2 from the germline V gene are KGHDR and SFDVKD. CDR3: CAPKAQPNQPQHF. Written as DNA, the CDR3 is TGTGCCCCGAAAGCTCAGCCTAATCAGCCCCAGCATTTT.

Comments on this clonotype: With a much larger clone just one base away, this may be a read error. The chain combines TRBV2 with TRBJ1-6; TRBD1 matches 7 bases. The CDR3 is 15 amino acids. Germline values: CDR1 SNHLY, CDR2 FYNNEI. The CDR3 DNA follows: TGTGCCAGCAGTGAAGCTACAGGGGAGAATTCATCCCTCCACTTT. It translates to CASSEATGENSSLHF.

The chain has TRBV10-3 and TRBJ2-7, with a possible D match to TRBD2 (6 bases). Germline V CDR1 and CDR2: ENHRY, SYGVKD. The CDR3 loop spans 14 amino acids. V was pared by 8 bases and J by 3 bases, with 17 bases between. The CDR3 sequence is CAIGSGLTSYEQYF. As DNA, the CDR3 is TGTGCCATCGGTTCGGGTCTGACTAGCTACGAGCAGTACTTC.

This chain connects TRBV14 to TRBJ2-7; D uncertain. Germline CDR1 is SGHDN and CDR2 is FVKESK. The CDR3 is made up of 12 amino acids. Trimming shortened V by 4 bases and J by 3 bases, and 7 bases separated the two germline ends. DNA for the CDR3: TGTGCCAGCAGCCCCAATTTCTACGAGCAGTACTTC. Protein: CASSPNFYEQYF.

With regard to this clonotype: A much larger clone sits a single nucleotide away, making a read error possible. The chain is built from TRBV5-1 and TRBJ2-7, with D perhaps given as TRBD1 or TRBD2 (5 bases each). The germline gives CDR1 SGHRS, CDR2 YFSETQ. The CDR3 consists of 12 residues. The CDR3 sequence: CASGLRDGEQYF. CDR3 nucleotide sequence: TGCGCCAGCGGCTTGAGGGACGGCGAGCAGTACTTC.

Details on this clonotype: At one end, the junction sequence differs from germline, possibly due to a read error. The genes are TRBV4-1 and TRBJ2-7, with 9 bases that match TRBD1. The germline V gene encodes CDR1 MGHRA and CDR2 YSYEKL. The CDR3 totals 15 residues. The DNA for the CDR3 is TGCGCCAGCAGCCCCCTGGGACAGGGCCACTACGAGCAGTGCTTC. It translates to CASSPLGQGHYEQCF.

The chain employs TRBV29-1 and TRBJ2-6; 8 bases match TRBD1. The germline CDR1 and CDR2 sequences are SQVTM and ANQGSEA. V lost 6 bases, J lost 3 bases, and 4 bases stayed unmatched. This CDR3 region has 14 residues. This CDR3 is CSVLTGDGANVLTF. CDR3 coding DNA: TGCAGCGTGCTGACAGGGGATGGGGCCAACGTCCTGACTTTC.

This clonotype showed up many times. This chain uses TRBV11-2 with TRBJ2-7; D gene uncertain. The CDR3 totals 14 residues. Trimming stripped 2 bases from V and 0 bases from J, with 8 bases between. The germline CDR1 and CDR2 sequences are SGHAT and FQNNGV. The CDR3 protein is CASSLKRVSYEQYF. The CDR3 nucleotides read TGTGCCAGCAGCTTAAAACGGGTCTCCTACGAGCAGTACTTC.

This clonotype was seen many times. The chain recombines TRBV6-4 with TRBJ1-1; perhaps TRBD1 as D (6 bases). V lost 5 bases to trimming and J lost 0 bases, with 16 bases between them. CDR1 and CDR2 (germline): MRHNA, SNTAGT. CDR3 size: 16 residues. CDR3 DNA: TGTGCCAGCAGTCCACGGGGGGCGGGGATGAACACTGAAGCTTTCTTT. Amino acids: CASSPRGAGMNTEAFF.

Ten or more counts support this clonotype. J is TRBJ1-2 and V is TRBV7-2; D may be TRBD1 (5 bases). From germline, CDR1 is SGHTA and CDR2 FQGNSA. Trimming left V 8 bases short and J 7 bases short, with 29 bases between. This CDR3 is built from 17 residues. The chain's CDR3 is CASEPSRGEGLSSGYTF. CDR3 in DNA: TGTGCCAGCGAGCCTTCTCGAGGGGAGGGACTTTCGAGTGGCTACACCTTC.

In regard to this clonotype: A much larger clone lies one base from this, so it may be a read error. The V call is TRBV9, the J call TRBJ2-7; D not certain. Germline CDR1 is SGDLS and CDR2 is YYNGEE. This CDR3 is built from 11 residues. V was cut by 4 bases and J by 6 bases, with 8 bases left in between. The DNA of the CDR3 is TGTGCCAGCAGCCCTCGGCGCGAGCAGTACTTC. Its translation: CASSPRREQYF.

This sequence joins TRBV29-1 and TRBJ2-5; D is ambiguous. The germline CDR1 and CDR2 sequences are SQVTM and ANQGSEA. The CDR3 spans 11 residues. The V end was cut by 8 bases, the J end by 1 base, with 8 bases between. The CDR3 spells CSRAAQETQYF. The CDR3 nucleotides read TGCAGCAGAGCAGCCCAAGAGACCCAGTACTTC.

In its sample, this clonotype was seen many times. This chain joins TRBV12-3 or TRBV12-4 and TRBJ1-1, with TRBD1 as a possible D gene (5 bases). V was trimmed by 6 bases and J by 0 bases, leaving 11 bases between them. This CDR3 region has 14 residues. The CDR3 protein is CASRGPTMNTEAFF. The CDR3 bases are TGTGCCAGCAGGGGGCCAACCATGAACACTGAAGCTTTCTTT.

This clonotype was detected a few times. The chain carries TRBV6-1 and TRBJ2-7; D is ambiguous. Trimming removed 6 bases at V and 1 base at J, with 10 bases between. CDR1 is MNHNS, CDR2 SASEGT, per germline. The CDR3 extends over 13 amino acids. CDR3 region: CASSPDLSYEQYF. In nucleotides, the CDR3 is TGTGCCAGCAGCCCCGACCTTTCCTACGAGCAGTACTTC.

With regard to this clonotype: A clone one base away is much larger, so this may be a read error. The chain links TRBV11-2 to TRBJ2-7; D unresolved. Germline V gene sequence: CDR1 SGHAT, CDR2 FQNNGV. CDR3 length: 15 amino acids. Trimming took 1 base from V and 4 from J, leaving 14 bases between them. The CDR3 DNA is TGTGCCAGCAGCTTAGGTACGAGACCCGTTTACGAGCAGTACTTC. This translates into CASSLGTRPVYEQYF.

This clonotype was observed many times. The genes are TRBV6-5 and TRBJ1-1; D may be TRBD1 (5 bases). Germline loops: CDR1 MNHEY, CDR2 SVGAGI. Deletions cut 0 bases from V and 4 bases from J, with 21 bases between. CDR3 length: 18 residues. CDR3 in DNA: TGTGCCAGCAGTTACTCAGGCGGGGCTTTTATTTTACGCACTGAAGCTTTCTTT. This codes for CASSYSGGAFILRTEAFF.

This clonotype was counted a few times. The rearrangement joins TRBV5-8 to TRBJ2-7; no reliable D call. The CDR3 runs 17 residues. CDR1 is SGHTS and CDR2 is YDEGEE in the germline V gene. The germline V and J ends were trimmed by 4 bases and 2 bases, with 22 bases remaining between them. CDR3 sequence reads: CASSLLVAGQVAYEQYF. The CDR3, as DNA: TGTGCCAGCAGCCTACTTGTGGCAGGTCAAGTGGCCTACGAGCAGTACTTC.

The sample holds a few counts of this clonotype. The V call is TRBV5-6, the J call TRBJ2-7; D possibly corresponds to TRBD2 (6 bases). Germline assignment: CDR1 SGHDT and CDR2 YYEEEE. V lost 4 bases, J lost 0 bases, and 17 bases lay in between. CDR3 length equals 16 residues. For the CDR3, the DNA is TGTGCCAGCAGCAGGCCCCCCGGGACTGTCTCCTACGAGCAGTACTTC. This sequence encodes CASSRPPGTVSYEQYF.

There are many counts of this clonotype. The genes are TRBV29-1 and TRBJ2-5, with D maybe TRBD2 (6 bases). This CDR3 region has 16 residues. The germline CDR1 and CDR2 sequences are SQVTM and ANQGSEA. Deletions cut 3 bases from V and 7 bases from J, with 24 bases between. The CDR3 DNA follows: TGCAGCGTTGAGGGGACTTCCAAAAGCCCCTCCGGGACCCAGTACTTC. Translating gives CSVEGTSKSPSGTQYF.

This clonotype showed up just a few times. The J gene is TRBJ2-3, the V gene TRBV27; 8 bases align to TRBD2. CDR1 is MNHEY, CDR2 SMNVEV, per germline (reference sequence). The CDR3 contains 16 residues. Losses at the gene ends were 5 bases for V and 2 bases for J; bases not matched to a gene: 9. The CDR3 loop reads CASSPRVAGFTDTQYF. The CDR3 DNA sequence: TGTGCCAGCAGTCCCCGGGTAGCGGGGTTCACAGATACGCAGTATTTT.

This sequence joins TRBV6-1 and TRBJ2-5, with 14 bases lining up with TRBD2. With V trimmed by 5 bases and J by 5 bases, 16 bases remained unmatched. The CDR3 sequence is 19 residues long. Germline CDR1 reads MNHNS; CDR2 reads SASEGT. CDR3 sequence (DNA): TGTGCCAGCAGTCCCTTGAGGACTAGCGGGAGGACCTGGGGGGAGACCCAGTACTTC. Translated, it gives CASSPLRTSGRTWGETQYF.

In its sample, this clonotype was seen a few times. This chain uses TRBV25-1 with TRBJ2-1; D gene unclear. From germline, CDR1 is MGHDK and CDR2 SYGVNS. The ends were cut back, 1 base at V and 7 bases at J, with 11 bases in the middle. This CDR3 region has 14 residues. This CDR3 reads CASSELGLGNEQFF. DNA of the CDR3: TGTGCCAGCAGTGAATTGGGCCTTGGGAATGAGCAGTTCTTC.